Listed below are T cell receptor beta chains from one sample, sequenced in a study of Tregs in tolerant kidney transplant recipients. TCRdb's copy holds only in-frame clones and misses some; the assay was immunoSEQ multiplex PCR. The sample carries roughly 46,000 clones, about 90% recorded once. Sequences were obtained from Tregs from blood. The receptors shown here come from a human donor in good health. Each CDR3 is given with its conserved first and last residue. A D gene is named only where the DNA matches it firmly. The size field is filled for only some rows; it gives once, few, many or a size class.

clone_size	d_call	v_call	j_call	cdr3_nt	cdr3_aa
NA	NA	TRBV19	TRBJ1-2	TGTGCCAGTAGTATAGGCAGGGAATATGGCTACACCTTC	CASSIGREYGYTF
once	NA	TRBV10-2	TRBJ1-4	TGCGCCAGCAGTTCCGGGGGGGAGGAACTGTTTTTT	CASSSGGEELFF
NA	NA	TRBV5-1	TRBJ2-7	TGCGCCAGCAGGAGGGGCGCGGCCCCATCCTACGAGCAGTACTTC	CASRRGAAPSYEQYF
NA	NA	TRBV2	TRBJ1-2	TGTGCCAGCAACTCCATGGGGACTAACTATGGCTACACCTTC	CASNSMGTNYGYTF
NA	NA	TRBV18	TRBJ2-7	TGTGCCAGCTCACAGAATCAGGGGCCCGCCGGGGAGCAGTACTTC	CASSQNQGPAGEQYF
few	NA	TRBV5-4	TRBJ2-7	TGTGCCAGCAGCTTGGCCGGTAGAGGGAGCTCCTACGAGCAGTACTTC	CASSLAGRGSSYEQYF
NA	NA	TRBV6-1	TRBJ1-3	TGTGCCAGTTCTGGGACCCGCTCTGGAAACACCATATATTTT	CASSGTRSGNTIYF
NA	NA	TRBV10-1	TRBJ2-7	TGCGCCAGCAGTGGGGGCAGGGACTACGAGCAGTACTTC	CASSGGRDYEQYF
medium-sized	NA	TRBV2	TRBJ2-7	TGTGCCAGCAGGGCTCGGGGCGGCTACCGCGAGCAGTACTTC	CASRARGGYREQYF
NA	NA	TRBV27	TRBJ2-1	TGTGCCAGCAGATTAGGAGCAGGACCCTACAATGAGCAGTTCTTC	CASRLGAGPYNEQFF
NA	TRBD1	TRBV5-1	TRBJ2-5	TGCGCCAGCAGCCTGACAGGGAGAGAGACCCAGTACTTC	CASSLTGRETQYF
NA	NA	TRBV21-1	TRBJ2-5	TGTGCCAGCAGCGACCGACTAGGAGAGACCCAGTACTTC	CASSDRLGETQYF
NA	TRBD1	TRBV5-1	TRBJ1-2	TGCGCCAGCAGCTTGGGCCCCGGGACAGACTATGGCTACACCTTC	CASSLGPGTDYGYTF
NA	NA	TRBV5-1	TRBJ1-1	TGCGCCAGCAGCCAATCGAACACTGAAGCTTTCTTT	CASSQSNTEAFF
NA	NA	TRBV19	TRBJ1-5	TGTGCCAGTAGTATCCGGGGGGCAGGTTGGAGCAATCAGCCCCAGCATTTT	CASSIRGAGWSNQPQHF
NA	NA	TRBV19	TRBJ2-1	TGTGCCAGTACCTCCCGGGACACCTACAATGAGCAGTTCTTC	CASTSRDTYNEQFF
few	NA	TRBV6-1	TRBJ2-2	TGTGCCAGCAGGACCTGGGGGGGCCAGGGCGGGGAGCTGTTTTTT	CASRTWGGQGGELFF
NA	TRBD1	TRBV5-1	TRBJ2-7	TGCGCCAGCAGCTTGAGGGGGCGAAACTACGAGCAGTACTTC	CASSLRGRNYEQYF
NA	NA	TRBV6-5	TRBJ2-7	TGTGCCAGCAGTGGGGCCTACGAGCAGTACTTC	CASSGAYEQYF
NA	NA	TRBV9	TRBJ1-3	TGTGCCAGCAGCGTAGTGGCAGGGACTGGAAACACCATATATTTT	CASSVVAGTGNTIYF
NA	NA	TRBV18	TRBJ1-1	TGTGCCAGCTCACCACTAGTCCGGGGGGCGAACACTGAAGCTTTCTTT	CASSPLVRGANTEAFF